This T cell receptor beta chain was documented in a study of brain metastases from non-small cell lung cancer. Study-wide points: Paired brain metastases and primary tumors largely shared TCR repertoires.

This clone appeared once. The antigen remains unidentified. The table came from immunoSEQ multiplex PCR; TCRdb's copy has only in-frame clones and leaves some out. Here the sample spans 2,000 to 2,500 clones, about 85% being singletons. This CDR3 has 13 residues. Trimming cost V 5 bases and J 2 bases, with 9 bases left between them. The V gene's germline CDR1 is LNHDA and CDR2 SQIVND (reference sequence). The TCR originated in a donor older than 35 with non-small cell lung cancer. The chain recombines TRBV19 with TRBJ1-1; D gene uncertain. The sequencing sample was made of primary lung tumor tissue. CDR3 DNA sequence: TGTGCCAGTAGTTCTAACAGAAACACTGAAGCTTTCTTT. The encoded protein is CASSSNRNTEAFF.